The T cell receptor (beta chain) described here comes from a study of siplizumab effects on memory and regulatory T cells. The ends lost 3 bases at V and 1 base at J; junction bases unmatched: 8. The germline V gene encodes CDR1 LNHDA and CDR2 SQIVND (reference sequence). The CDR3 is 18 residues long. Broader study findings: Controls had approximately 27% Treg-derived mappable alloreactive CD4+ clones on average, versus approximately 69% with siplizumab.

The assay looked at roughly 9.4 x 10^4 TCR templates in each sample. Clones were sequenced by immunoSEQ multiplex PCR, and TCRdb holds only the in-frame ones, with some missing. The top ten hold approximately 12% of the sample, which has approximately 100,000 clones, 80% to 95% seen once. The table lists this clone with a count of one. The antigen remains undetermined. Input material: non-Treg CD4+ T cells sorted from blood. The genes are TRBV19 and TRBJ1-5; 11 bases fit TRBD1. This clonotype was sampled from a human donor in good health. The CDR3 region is CASSIYFGQGASNQPQHF. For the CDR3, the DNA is TGTGCCAGTAGTATTTATTTTGGACAGGGGGCGAGCAATCAGCCCCAGCATTTT.